This paragraph covers one TCR beta chain sequence. The data were obtained in a study of T cells in Graves' hyperthyroidism and ophthalmopathy. Investigators excluded patients with uncontrolled infection, other autoimmune disease, pregnancy or lactation. Amplified regions were TCR beta CDR3 sequences from RNA transcripts. Primed by the HTBI set, a first-round RT-PCR was run on the TCR CDR3. TCRdb ran MiXCR on the multiplex PCR reads and lists one entry per CDR3 protein. The sample lists roughly 360,000 distinct CDR3 sequences; roughly 13% were seen once. The sequence derives from a man between 25 and 39 years old with Graves' hyperthyroidism that later progressed to Graves' ophthalmopathy. Sequencing used blood.

The CDR3 DNA sequence: TGTGCCAGCAGCCAAGACGACAGGGTGGGTGACTATGGCTACACCTTC. It specifies CASSQDDRVGDYGYTF. The chain is built from TRBV3-1 and TRBJ1-2, with 7 bases lining up with TRBD1. The V gene's germline CDR1 is LGHDT and CDR2 YNNKEL (reference sequence). The V segment lost 0 bases and the J segment 3 bases; nucleotides outside the gene matches: 7. This CDR3 is built from 16 residues.